This T cell receptor (beta chain) was sequenced during a study of T cell responses to AZD1222 COVID-19 vaccine. General study results and limits: The reported proportion of spike-specific TCRs targeting unmutated variant regions was nearly half. Regions 160-218 and 743-854 held dominance among vaccine-associated CD4 TCRs, which spanned spike.

Here immunoSEQ multiplex PCR was the method, and the copy in TCRdb shows in-frame clones only, minus some. Among 80,000 to 95,000 clones, about nine tenths were seen once, and the ten largest hold over 5.5%. Concerning this clone itself: Its antigen is unidentified.

The receptor's source is an adult in good health. The material was peripheral blood, obtained on day 0 of AZD1222 vaccination.

CDR3 DNA: TGTGCCAGCAGCCTACTTATGACAGGTCAGGGGAACACTGAAGCTTTCTTT. This gives the protein CASSLLMTGQGNTEAFF. J is TRBJ1-1 and V is TRBV7-8, with TRBD1 as a possible D gene (6 bases). Trimming removed 5 bases from V and 1 base from J, with 20 bases in between. The germline V gene has CDR1 SGHVS and CDR2 FQNEAQ. The CDR3 spans 17 residues.